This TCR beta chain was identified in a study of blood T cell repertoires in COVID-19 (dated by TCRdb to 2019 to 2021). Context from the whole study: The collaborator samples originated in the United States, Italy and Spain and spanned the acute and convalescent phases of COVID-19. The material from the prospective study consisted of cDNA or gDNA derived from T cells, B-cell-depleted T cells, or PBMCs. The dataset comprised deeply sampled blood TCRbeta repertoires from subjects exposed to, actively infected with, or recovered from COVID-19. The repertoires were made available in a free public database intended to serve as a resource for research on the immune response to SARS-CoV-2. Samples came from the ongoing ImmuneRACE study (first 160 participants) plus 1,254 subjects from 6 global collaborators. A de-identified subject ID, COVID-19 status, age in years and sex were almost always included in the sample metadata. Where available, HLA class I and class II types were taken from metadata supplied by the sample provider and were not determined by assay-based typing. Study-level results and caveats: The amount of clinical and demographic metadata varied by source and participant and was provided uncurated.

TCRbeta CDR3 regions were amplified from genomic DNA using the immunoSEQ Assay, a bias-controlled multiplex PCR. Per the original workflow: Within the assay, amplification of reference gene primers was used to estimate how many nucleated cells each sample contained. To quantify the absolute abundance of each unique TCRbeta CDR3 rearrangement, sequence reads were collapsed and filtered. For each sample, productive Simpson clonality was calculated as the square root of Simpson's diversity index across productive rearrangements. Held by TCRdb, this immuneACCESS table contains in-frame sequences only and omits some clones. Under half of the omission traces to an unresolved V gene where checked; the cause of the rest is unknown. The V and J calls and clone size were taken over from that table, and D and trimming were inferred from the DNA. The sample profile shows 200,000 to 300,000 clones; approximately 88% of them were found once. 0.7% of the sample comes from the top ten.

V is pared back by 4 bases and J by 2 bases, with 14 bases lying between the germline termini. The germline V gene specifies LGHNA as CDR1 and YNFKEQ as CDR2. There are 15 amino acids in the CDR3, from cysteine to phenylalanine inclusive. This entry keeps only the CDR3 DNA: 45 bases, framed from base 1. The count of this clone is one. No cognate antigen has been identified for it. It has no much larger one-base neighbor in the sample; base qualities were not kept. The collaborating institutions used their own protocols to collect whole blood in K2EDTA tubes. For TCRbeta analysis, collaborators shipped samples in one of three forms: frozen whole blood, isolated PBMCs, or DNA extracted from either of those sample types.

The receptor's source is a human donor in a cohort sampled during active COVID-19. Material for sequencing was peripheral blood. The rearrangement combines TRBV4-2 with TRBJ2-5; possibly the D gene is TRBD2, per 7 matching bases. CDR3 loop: CASSLGGQIQETQYF. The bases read TGTGCCAGCAGCCTGGGGGGGCAGATACAAGAGACCCAGTACTTC.